These 25 T cell receptor beta chains were sequenced from one sample in a study of spatial heterogeneity in lung cancer. Whole-study findings and limits: Tumoral mutation counts were tracked by counts of expanded intratumoral alpha and beta TCRs.

TCRdb used MiXCR to reprocess the 5' RACE reads, holding one entry per CDR3 protein. This sample has approximately 12,000 distinct CDR3 sequences, with 9.5% to 13% found just once. For these receptors, no antigen is known. The time point here: sample taken at primary tumor resection. The specimen was lung tumor tissue, collected at surgery. These receptors all come from a female donor with early-stage non-small cell lung cancer.

In its sample, this clonotype was seen many times. The chain combines TRBV6-2 or TRBV6-3 with TRBJ2-5; TRBD1 agrees at 7 bases. The V gene end was trimmed by 6 bases and the J gene end by 2 bases; junction bases not matched to a gene: 3. Germline V gene lookup returns CDR1 MNHEY and CDR2 SVGEGT. This CDR3 is built from 13 residues. As DNA, the CDR3 is TGTGCCAGCAGGAAGGACAGGCAAGAGACCCAGTACTTC. It translates to CASRKDRQETQYF.

The chain couples TRBV6-2 or TRBV6-3 to TRBJ1-5, with D possibly TRBD1 on 5 matching bases. The V gene's germline CDR1 is MNHEY and CDR2 SVGEGT. V was trimmed by 5 bases and J by 0 bases, leaving 11 bases between them. The length of the CDR3 is 15 residues. In DNA, the CDR3 is TGTGCCAGCAGTACGACAGCTTATAGCAATCAGCCCCAGCATTTT. Its translation: CASSTTAYSNQPQHF.

This clonotype was detected a few times. CDR3 amino acids: CASKERVYEQYF. Here the CDR3 DNA reads TGTGCCAGTAAAGAAAGGGTCTACGAGCAGTACTTC. The chain uses TRBV19 and TRBJ2-7; D is undetermined. With 7 bases removed from V and 3 bases from J, the gap between germline ends came to 10 bases. The CDR3 sequence is 12 residues long. Germline-derived CDR1 and CDR2 are LNHDA and SQIVND (reference sequence).

This clonotype occurred many times. This chain uses TRBV7-2 with TRBJ2-7; 8 bases fit TRBD1. Losses at the gene ends were 4 bases for V and 7 bases for J; bases not matched to a gene: 6. CDR3 size: 13 residues. Germline V gene lookup returns CDR1 SGHTA and CDR2 FQGNSA. The CDR3: CASSWDRWREQYF. The CDR3 DNA follows: TGTGCCAGCAGCTGGGACAGGTGGCGAGAGCAGTACTTC.

By frequency in the sample, this clonotype is medium-sized (0.01 to 0.1%). CDR3 sequence reads: CSLGLLGETQYF. CDR3 DNA sequence: TGCAGTTTAGGCCTCCTGGGGGAGACCCAGTACTTC. The genes are TRBV20-1 and TRBJ2-5, with D hard to call. V was shortened by 8 bases and J by 5 bases, with 15 bases between the two germline ends. Looked up from germline, CDR1 is DFQATT and CDR2 is SNEGSKA (reference sequence). The CDR3 extends over 12 amino acids.

The genes are TRBV18 and TRBJ1-1; D gene unclear. The ends were cut back, 3 bases at V and 1 base at J, with 3 bases in the middle. The CDR3 sequence is 12 residues long. CDR1 KGHSH and CDR2 LQKENI come from the germline V gene. CDR3 sequence reads: CASSPWNTEAFF. CDR3 nucleotides: TGTGCCAGCTCACCCTGGAACACTGAAGCTTTCTTT.

This clonotype showed up many times. The rearrangement links TRBV4-3 to TRBJ2-7; D gene unclear. V was shortened by 0 bases and J by 2 bases, with 8 bases between the two germline ends. Germline assignment: CDR1 LGHNA and CDR2 YSLEER. CDR3 length: 14 residues. CDR3 coding DNA: TGCGCCAGCAGCCAAGATCGGGTAGCCTACGAGCAGTACTTC. Encoded protein: CASSQDRVAYEQYF.

The chain combines TRBV6-2 or TRBV6-3 with TRBJ2-7; D is ambiguous. Germline CDR1 and CDR2: MNHEY and SVGEGT. The CDR3 is 17 amino acids. Between the trimmed V and J ends, which lost 2 bases and 1 base, there was a span of 18 bases. CDR3: CASSYKRVEIRSYEQYF. The CDR3 region has the DNA TGTGCCAGCAGTTACAAAAGAGTCGAGATCCGGTCCTACGAGCAGTACTTC.

This clonotype was counted between two and nine times. The V call is TRBV6-2 or TRBV6-3, the J call TRBJ2-7; possible D gene TRBD1, 6 bases. This CDR3 contains 14 residues. The ends were cut back, 6 bases at V and 2 bases at J, with 14 bases in the middle. CDR1 MNHEY and CDR2 SVGEGT come from the germline V gene. The CDR3, as DNA: TGTGCCAGCAGACTCTTGCAGGGGCCCTACGAGCAGTACTTC. It codes for CASRLLQGPYEQYF.

This clonotype was picked up many times. The chain carries TRBV18 and TRBJ1-2; D uncertain. This CDR3 is 12 amino acids long. The V end was cut by 3 bases, the J end by 8 bases, with 10 bases between. Germline loops: CDR1 KGHSH, CDR2 LQKENI. The DNA for the CDR3 is TGTGCCAGCTCACCGTCCGGGTTCGGCTACACCTTC. Translation gives CASSPSGFGYTF.

A note on this clonotype: The junction shows a germline mismatch at one end, possibly a read error. The chain couples TRBV11-2 to TRBJ2-5; TRBD2 matches 7 bases. CDR3 size: 13 residues. Germline-derived CDR1 and CDR2 are SGHAT and FQNNGV. The DNA of the CDR3 is TGTGCCAACAGCTCCGGGACTAAAGAGACCCAGTACTTC. Encoded protein: CANSSGTKETQYF.

This clonotype is classed as medium-sized. CDR3 protein: CASSPGHSGNQPQHF. Written as DNA, the CDR3 is TGTGCCAGCAGTCCAGGACACTCCGGGAATCAGCCCCAGCATTTT. This chain joins TRBV6-1 and TRBJ1-5, with D perhaps matching TRBD1 (5 bases). This CDR3 is 15 amino acids long. In germline, CDR1 is MNHNS, CDR2 SASEGT. Trimming shortened V by 5 bases and J by 4 bases, and 15 bases separated the two germline ends.

By share, this clonotype counts as large (0.1 to 1%). The V gene is TRBV7-9, the J gene TRBJ2-1; no firm D call. Deletions cut 1 base from V and 8 bases from J, with 12 bases between. CDR1 is SEHNR and CDR2 is FQNEAQ in the germline V gene (reference sequence). CDR3 length: 14 amino acids. The CDR3 bases are TGTGCCAGCAGCTTAGACCAGATGAGCGATGAGCAGTTCTTC. Translation: CASSLDQMSDEQFF.

This clonotype has a count of ten or more. This chain links TRBV20-1 with TRBJ1-5, with D possibly TRBD1 on 5 matching bases. This CDR3 is built from 14 residues. Per the germline V gene, CDR1 is DFQATT and CDR2 is SNEGSKA (reference sequence). V dropped 2 bases and J dropped 5 bases, with 13 bases sitting between them. The CDR3 region is CSARLAGSDQPQHF. DNA of the CDR3: TGCAGTGCTAGACTGGCAGGGTCGGATCAGCCCCAGCATTTT.

The chain carries TRBV5-1 and TRBJ1-1; 8 nucleotides align to TRBD1. There are 15 residues in the CDR3. Germline assignment: CDR1 SGHRS and CDR2 YFSETQ. Unmatched junction bases numbered 8, after V lost 4 bases and J lost 3 bases. CDR3 amino acids: CASSTRTGRDTEAFF. CDR3 in DNA: TGCGCCAGCAGCACCCGGACAGGGAGGGACACTGAAGCTTTCTTT.

This clonotype has ten or more counts. The V call is TRBV7-2, the J call TRBJ2-2; no clear D gene. Trimming removed 6 bases at V and 4 bases at J, with 3 bases between. Germline CDR1 and CDR2: SGHTA and FQGNSA. This CDR3 comprises 11 residues. CDR3 DNA: TGTGCCAGCAGGGGCACCGGGGAGCTGTTTTTT. This translates into CASRGTGELFF.

In its sample, this clonotype was seen many times. J is TRBJ2-3 and V is TRBV24-1, with TRBD2 matching over 10 bases. Germline V gives CDR1 KGHDR, CDR2 SFDVKD. V was clipped by 3 bases and J by 5 bases; unmatched bases: 10. CDR3 length: 17 amino acids. This CDR3 is CATSDSSGAGGRDTQYF. The CDR3 region has the DNA TGTGCCACCAGTGATAGCTCAGGAGCGGGGGGGAGAGATACGCAGTATTTT.

This clonotype ranks as medium-sized (0.01 to 0.1%). The chain recombines TRBV27 with TRBJ2-7, with D perhaps assigned TRBD1 or TRBD2 (6 bases each). CDR1 and CDR2 from the germline V gene are MNHEY and SMNVEV (reference sequence). Trimming took 5 bases from V and 7 from J, leaving 12 bases between them. This CDR3 comprises 12 residues. CDR3 loop: CASSKGGGEQYF. In DNA form, the CDR3 reads TGTGCCAGCAGTAAGGGGGGAGGTGAGCAGTACTTC.

This clonotype has ten or more counts. The gene calls are TRBV6-5 and TRBJ2-7; 7 nucleotides align to TRBD2. Losses at the gene ends were 0 bases for V and 4 bases for J; bases not matched to a gene: 6. This CDR3 spans 15 amino acids. The germline V gene encodes CDR1 MNHEY and CDR2 SVGAGI. CDR3 amino acids: CASSYSSGIPYEQYF. CDR3 DNA: TGTGCCAGCAGTTACTCCAGCGGGATCCCTTACGAGCAGTACTTC.

The count of this clonotype is one. A much larger clone differs from this one at a single base, so this may be a read error. The chain is built from TRBV7-8 and TRBJ1-5; D remains unclear. CDR1 SGHVS and CDR2 FQNEAQ come from the germline V gene. The V end lost 2 bases, the J end lost 3 bases, and 11 bases lay between the germline ends. The CDR3 extends over 15 amino acids. The CDR3 DNA reads TGTGCCAGCAGCTTATCCAGGCCTTTCAATCAGCCCCAGCATTTT. Its translation is CASSLSRPFNQPQHF.

This clonotype occurred many times. This chain connects TRBV20-1 to TRBJ1-3; perhaps TRBD1 as D (5 bases). CDR1 is DFQATT, CDR2 SNEGSKA, per germline (reference sequence). Trimming left V 5 bases short and J 0 bases short, with 11 bases between. The CDR3 is 14 amino acids. This CDR3 reads CSASNQGSGNTIYF. The CDR3 DNA is TGCAGTGCTTCGAACCAGGGCTCTGGAAACACCATATATTTT.

This sequence joins TRBV5-6 and TRBJ2-3; D not resolved. V lost 3 bases, J lost 1 base, and 12 bases lay in between. The germline CDR1 and CDR2 sequences are SGHDT and YYEEEE. CDR3 size: 15 residues. As DNA, the CDR3 is TGTGCCAGCAGCTCGTATTGGGGTGGCACAGATACGCAGTATTTT. Encoded protein: CASSSYWGGTDTQYF.

This rearrangement joins TRBV20-1 to TRBJ1-3, with TRBD1 identical over 7 bases. This CDR3 is built from 12 residues. Germline assignment: CDR1 DFQATT and CDR2 SNEGSKA (reference sequence). The CDR3: CRAGDSGNTIYF. CDR3 DNA sequence: TGCAGGGCCGGGGACAGTGGAAACACCATATATTTT.

Ten or more counts support this clonotype. The rearrangement uses TRBV5-1 and TRBJ2-7; 9 nucleotides align to TRBD2. Germline CDR1 SGHRS, CDR2 YFSETQ. There are 14 residues in the CDR3. Trimming cost V 6 bases and J 4 bases; bases outside gene matches: 8. The chain's CDR3 is CASTPVAGVYEQYF. CDR3 nucleotide sequence: TGCGCCAGCACCCCTGTAGCGGGAGTTTACGAGCAGTACTTC.

This clonotype has at least ten counts. The genes are TRBV14 and TRBJ1-2; 8 bases align to TRBD1. The length of the CDR3 is 15 residues. Germline V gene lookup returns CDR1 SGHDN and CDR2 FVKESK. V was clipped by 0 bases and J by 7 bases; unmatched bases: 7. The CDR3 sequence: CASSQDWTGRVGYTF. Here the CDR3 DNA reads TGTGCCAGCAGCCAAGACTGGACAGGGAGGGTTGGCTACACCTTC. Combining the CDR3 with reference TRBV14 and TRBJ1-2 gives the whole variable domain EAGVTQFPSHSVIEKGQTVTLRCDPISGHDNLYWYRRVMGKEIKFLLHFVKESKQDESGMPNNRFLAERTGGTYSTLKVQPAELEDSGVYFCASSQDWTGRVGYTFGSGTRLTVV.